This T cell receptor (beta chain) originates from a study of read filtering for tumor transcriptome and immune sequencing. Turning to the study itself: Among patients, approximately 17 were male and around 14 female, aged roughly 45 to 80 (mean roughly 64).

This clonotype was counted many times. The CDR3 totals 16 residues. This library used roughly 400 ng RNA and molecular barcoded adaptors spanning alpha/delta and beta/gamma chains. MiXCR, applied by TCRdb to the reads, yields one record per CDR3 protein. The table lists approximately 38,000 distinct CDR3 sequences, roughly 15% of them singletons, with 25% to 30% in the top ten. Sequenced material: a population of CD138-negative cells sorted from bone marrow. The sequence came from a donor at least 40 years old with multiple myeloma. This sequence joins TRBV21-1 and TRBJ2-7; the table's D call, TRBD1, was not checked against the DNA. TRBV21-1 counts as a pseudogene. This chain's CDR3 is CAPSSQPGQGAYEQYF. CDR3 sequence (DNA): TGTGCCCCTTCCTCTCAACCGGGACAGGGGGCATACGAGCAGTACTTC.